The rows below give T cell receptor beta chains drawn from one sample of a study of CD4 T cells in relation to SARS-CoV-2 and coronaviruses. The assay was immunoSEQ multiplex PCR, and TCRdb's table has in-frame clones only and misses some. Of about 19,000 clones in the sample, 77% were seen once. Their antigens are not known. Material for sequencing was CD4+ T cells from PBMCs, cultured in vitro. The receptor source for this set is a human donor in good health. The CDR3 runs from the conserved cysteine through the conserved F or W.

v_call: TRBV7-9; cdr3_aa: CASDETGRYEQYF
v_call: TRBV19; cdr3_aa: CASRLGDTQYF
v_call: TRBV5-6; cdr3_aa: CASSLTSLLENIQYF
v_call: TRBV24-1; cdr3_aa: CATKPRGGLAAYNEQFF
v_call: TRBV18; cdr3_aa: CASSPTGQEEAFF
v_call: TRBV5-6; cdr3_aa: CASSLAGQGPNRRGYTF
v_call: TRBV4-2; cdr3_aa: CASSQDLRGGQPQHF
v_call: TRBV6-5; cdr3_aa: CASDPRTTGNTIYF
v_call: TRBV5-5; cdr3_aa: CASSFRDRNQPQHF
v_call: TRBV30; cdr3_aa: CAWSVQPGNTIYF
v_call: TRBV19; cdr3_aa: CASTWGDKTEAFF